The next 24 T cell receptor beta chains were all read from a single sample in a study of cytomegalovirus exposure and HLA in healthy donors. The PCR used 60 Vbeta and 13 Jbeta primers. Using immunoSEQ multiplex PCR, the repertoire was profiled, and TCRdb retains in-frame clones only, with some absent. The top ten hold around 4.8% of the sample, which has approximately 120,000 clones, roughly 73% seen once. Sequencing was carried out using PBMCs. These receptors all come from a man in his 60s in good health and CMV-seropositive.

This clone appeared once. The chain uses TRBV29-1 and TRBJ1-2, with a weak D call TRBD1 (5 bases). CDR1 SQVTM and CDR2 ANQGSEA come from the germline V gene. The CDR3 extends over 13 amino acids. V lost 8 bases and J lost 2, with 15 bases in between. The CDR3 loop is CSSGVRGNYGYTF. CDR3 bases: TGCAGCTCTGGTGTTCGGGGGAACTATGGCTACACCTTC.

This clone was found a few times. The J gene is TRBJ2-7, the V gene TRBV6-1; 10 nucleotides align to TRBD1. The germline V gene has CDR1 MNHNS and CDR2 SASEGT. The ends lost 3 bases at V and 5 bases at J; junction bases unmatched: 16. CDR3 size: 18 residues. Here the CDR3 DNA reads TGTGCCAGCAGTGATAGTGGGATGGTGACAGGGGGCGGCGACGAGCAGTACTTC. Its translation is CASSDSGMVTGGGDEQYF.

This clone was seen only a few times. The CDR3 spells CASSLDRYSLSPLHF. DNA of the CDR3: TGTGCCAGCAGCTTAGATCGGTACAGTCTCTCACCCCTCCACTTT. The chain has TRBV11-2 and TRBJ1-6; D is uncertain. This CDR3 comprises 15 residues. Germline V gene data show CDR1 as SGHAT and CDR2 as FQNNGV. V lost 0 bases, J lost 10 bases, and 13 bases lay in between.

CDR3 sequence: CASSGTGGSGELFF. Written as DNA, the CDR3 is TGTGCCAGCAGCGGGACAGGGGGTTCCGGGGAGCTGTTTTTT. The chain couples TRBV9 to TRBJ2-2; 10 bases are a match to TRBD1. This CDR3 region has 14 residues. Unmatched junction bases numbered 2, after V lost 3 bases and J lost 6 bases. Germline assignment: CDR1 SGDLS and CDR2 YYNGEE.

Of note for this clone: The identical CDR3 is also encoded by other nucleotide sequences in the sample. The chain is built from TRBV5-1 and TRBJ1-1; D is possibly TRBD1 (6 bases). Deletions cut 4 bases from V and 1 base from J, with 14 bases between. Germline V lookup: CDR1 SGHRS, CDR2 YFSETQ. This CDR3 has 15 amino acids. CDR3 region: CASSPREGGNTEAFF. In nucleotides, the CDR3 is TGCGCCAGCAGCCCCAGGGAGGGGGGGAACACTGAAGCTTTCTTT.

This rearrangement joins TRBV6-5 to TRBJ2-2, with 11 bases matching TRBD2. V lost 4 bases and J lost 5; bases outside the gene matches: 3. The germline gives CDR1 MNHEY, CDR2 SVGAGI. There are 15 residues in the CDR3. CDR3 in amino acids: CASSFRTSGTGELFF. CDR3 bases: TGTGCCAGCAGTTTTCGGACTAGCGGGACCGGGGAGCTGTTTTTT.

A single count supports this clone. The V gene is TRBV9, the J gene TRBJ1-2; D is possibly TRBD1 (5 bases). The CDR3 totals 17 residues. V was clipped by 3 bases and J by 8 bases, with 26 bases between them. Germline V gene sequence: CDR1 SGDLS, CDR2 YYNGEE. CDR3 nucleotides: TGTGCCAGCAGCGCGTCAGCGGGACTAAACTACCCTAGGGGCTACACCTTC. Translation: CASSASAGLNYPRGYTF.

This clone was seen a handful of times. The rearrangement links TRBV19 to TRBJ2-2, with a weak D call TRBD1 (6 bases). CDR1 and CDR2 (germline): LNHDA, SQIVND (reference sequence). The V and J ends lost 3 bases and 7 bases respectively, with 15 bases between them. CDR3 length equals 15 residues. DNA for the CDR3: TGTGCCAGTAGTATCCTAGGGACAAAAAACGGGGAGCTGTTTTTT. Translated: CASSILGTKNGELFF.

This sequence joins TRBV5-1 and TRBJ1-1; possibly TRBD1 for D (6 bases). This CDR3 is built from 15 residues. CDR1 and CDR2 from the germline V gene are SGHRS and YFSETQ. The V and J ends lost 0 bases and 6 bases respectively, with 15 bases between them. The CDR3 DNA is TGCGCCAGCAGCTTGGGGACAGACTCAAACGCTGAAGCTTTCTTT. Translation: CASSLGTDSNAEAFF.

The rearrangement links TRBV28 to TRBJ1-4; D uncertain. The CDR3 is made up of 15 amino acids. Germline CDR1 MDHEN, CDR2 SYDVKM. V was clipped by 2 bases and J by 8 bases, with 15 bases between them. DNA for the CDR3: TGTGCCAGCAGTTTAGCAGGTCCAGGTAACGAAAAACTGTTTTTT. Its translation is CASSLAGPGNEKLFF.

The chain combines TRBV18 with TRBJ1-3; a possible D gene is TRBD1 (5 bases). Germline assignment: CDR1 KGHSH and CDR2 LQKENI. CDR3 size: 17 residues. V was trimmed by 6 bases and J by 0 bases, leaving 18 bases between them. As DNA, the CDR3 is TGTGCCAGCTCTAAGAGGACACAGCAGAGCTCTGGAAACACCATATATTTT. This translates into CASSKRTQQSSGNTIYF.

The chain links TRBV5-4 to TRBJ2-1; no firm D call. This CDR3 region has 13 residues. Between the trimmed V and J ends, which lost 4 bases and 10 bases, there was a span of 15 bases. The germline gives CDR1 SGHNT, CDR2 YYREEE (reference sequence). This CDR3 is CASSPVELGEQFF. The CDR3 DNA follows: TGTGCCAGCAGCCCTGTGGAGCTCGGGGAGCAGTTCTTC. The complete variable domain, with remaining parts taken from reference TRBV5-4 and TRBJ2-1, reads ETGVTQSPTHLIKTRGQQVTLRCSSQSGHNTVSWYQQALGQGPQFIFQYYREEENGRGNFPPRFSGLQFPNYSSELNVNALELDDSALYLCASSPVELGEQFFGPGTRLTVL.

This chain joins TRBV18 and TRBJ2-3; D is perhaps TRBD1 (8 bases). V dropped 3 bases and J dropped 6 bases, with 13 bases sitting between them. The germline CDR1 and CDR2 sequences are KGHSH and LQKENI. This CDR3 spans 14 amino acids. For the CDR3, the DNA is TGTGCCAGCTCACCCACAGGGGGGGGTGATACGCAGTATTTT. This sequence encodes CASSPTGGGDTQYF.

The CDR3 loop reads CASSSQNTEAFF. CDR3 coding DNA: TGCGCCAGCAGCTCCCAGAACACTGAAGCTTTCTTT. The chain links TRBV5-1 to TRBJ1-1; no clear D gene. This CDR3 is built from 12 residues. Germline-derived CDR1 and CDR2 are SGHRS and YFSETQ. The V end lost 3 bases, the J end lost 1 base, and 4 bases lay between the germline ends.

Points on this clone: One junction end disagrees with the germline gene, perhaps due to a read error. The CDR3 reads CASSLGRDPGNF. The CDR3 nucleotides are TGTGCCAGCAGCTTAGGCCGGGATCCGGGGAACTTC. V usage is TRBV13 and J usage is TRBJ2-5; TRBD2 might be the D (5 bases). Per the germline V gene, CDR1 is PRHDT and CDR2 is FYEKMQ (reference sequence). This CDR3 is 12 amino acids long.

The chain carries TRBV5-1 and TRBJ1-2; 8 positions agree with TRBD1. Losses at the gene ends were 4 bases for V and 4 bases for J; bases not matched to a gene: 6. In germline, CDR1 is SGHRS, CDR2 YFSETQ. This CDR3 has 14 amino acids. The CDR3 loop reads CASSTGQDSYGYTF. CDR3 DNA sequence: TGCGCCAGCAGCACGGGACAGGACTCCTATGGCTACACCTTC.

The CDR3 reads CASSQGQESWEDTQYF. CDR3 nucleotides: TGTGCCAGCAGCCAAGGACAGGAGAGCTGGGAAGATACGCAGTATTTT. V usage is TRBV4-2 and J usage is TRBJ2-3, with a tentative D call TRBD1 (6 bases). The CDR3 is 16 amino acids. CDR1 is LGHNA, CDR2 YNFKEQ, per germline. Deletions cut 1 base from V and 5 bases from J, with 16 bases between.

The V call is TRBV5-1, the J call TRBJ2-3; 8 nucleotides line up with TRBD2. The CDR3 is made up of 15 amino acids. From germline, CDR1 is SGHRS and CDR2 YFSETQ. The V gene end was trimmed by 0 bases and the J gene end by 2 bases; junction bases not matched to a gene: 2. CDR3 in amino acids: CASSLVGGATDTQYF. The CDR3 bases are TGCGCCAGCAGCTTGGTCGGGGGGGCCACAGATACGCAGTATTTT.

The chain uses TRBV30 and TRBJ1-5, with D possibly matching TRBD1 (5 bases). V lost 2 bases and J lost 6, with 11 bases in between. CDR1 and CDR2 from the germline V gene are GTSNPN and SVGIG (reference sequence). This CDR3 has 13 amino acids. The chain's CDR3 is CAWSSSGLQPQHF. The CDR3, as DNA: TGTGCCTGGAGTAGCTCAGGGCTTCAGCCCCAGCATTTT.

Only one count was recorded for this clone. Written as DNA, the CDR3 is TGTGCCAGCAGCCAAGATCTGGGGCAGAACACAGATACGCAGTATTTT. This encodes CASSQDLGQNTDTQYF. The V call is TRBV4-2, the J call TRBJ2-3, with D tentatively TRBD1 (5 bases). The CDR3 is made up of 16 amino acids. In germline, CDR1 is LGHNA, CDR2 YNFKEQ. The V and J ends lost 0 bases and 2 bases respectively, with 12 bases between them.

A word on this clone: One end of the junction does not line up with germline, which may come from a read error. The chain links TRBV7-8 to TRBJ2-5, with 12 positions matching TRBD2. Germline-derived CDR1 and CDR2 are SGHVS and FQNEAQ. The CDR3 is made up of 16 amino acids. CDR3 loop: CASSYRTSGDPLVVNF. The DNA for the CDR3 is TGTGCCAGCAGCTACCGGACTAGCGGGGATCCCTTGGTTGTGAACTTC.

This clone was counted a single time. This chain connects TRBV5-1 to TRBJ2-1; D is unclear. This CDR3 has 13 residues. CDR1 SGHRS and CDR2 YFSETQ come from the germline V gene. Trimming left V 1 base short and J 5 bases short, with 7 bases between. The CDR3 region is CASSLNTDNEQFF. Here the CDR3 DNA reads TGCGCCAGCAGCTTGAACACCGACAATGAGCAGTTCTTC.

The rearrangement uses TRBV5-1 and TRBJ2-2, with TRBD2 matching over 7 bases. CDR3 size: 13 residues. Germline lookup yields CDR1 SGHRS and CDR2 YFSETQ. The CDR3 reads CVSGTETAGELFF. CDR3 DNA sequence: TGCGTGAGCGGGACTGAAACCGCCGGGGAGCTGTTTTTT.

This rearrangement joins TRBV5-1 to TRBJ2-3, with D maybe TRBD2 (6 bases). The germline V gene encodes CDR1 SGHRS and CDR2 YFSETQ. Trimming removed 0 bases at V and 0 bases at J, with 8 bases between. The CDR3 contains 15 residues. CDR3 coding DNA: TGCGCCAGCAGCTTGGCTAGCGTTAGCACAGATACGCAGTATTTT. Amino acids: CASSLASVSTDTQYF.